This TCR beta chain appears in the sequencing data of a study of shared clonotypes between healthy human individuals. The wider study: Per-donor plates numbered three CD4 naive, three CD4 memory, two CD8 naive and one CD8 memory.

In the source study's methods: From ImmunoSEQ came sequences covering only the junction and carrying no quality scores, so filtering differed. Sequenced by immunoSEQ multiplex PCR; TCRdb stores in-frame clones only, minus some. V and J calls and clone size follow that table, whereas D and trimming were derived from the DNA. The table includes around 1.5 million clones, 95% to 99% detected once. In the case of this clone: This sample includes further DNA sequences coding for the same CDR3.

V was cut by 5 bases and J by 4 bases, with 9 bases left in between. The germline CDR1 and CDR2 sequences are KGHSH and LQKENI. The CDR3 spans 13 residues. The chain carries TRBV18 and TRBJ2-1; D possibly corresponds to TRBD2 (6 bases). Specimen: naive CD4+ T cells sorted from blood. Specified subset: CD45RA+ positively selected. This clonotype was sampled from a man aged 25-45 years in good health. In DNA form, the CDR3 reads TGTGCCAGCTCAAGGGGACTTTACAATGAGCAGTTCTTC. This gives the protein CASSRGLYNEQFF.